This TCR beta chain originates from a study of a mutant IDH1 vaccine in newly diagnosed glioma (dated by TCRdb to the early 2020s). General notes on the study: Eight vaccinations were administered to patients in weeks 1, 3, 5, 7, 11, 15, 19 and 23, corresponding to visits V03 through V10. In the chemotherapy-containing groups, vaccination started alongside temozolomide cycles, whereas in patients who had radiotherapy alone it started 4-6 weeks after radiotherapy. Of the 30 or so patients who were treated, approximately 62% were male and roughly 40% were female, and the mean age was roughly 40 years. Before enrollment, patients had received standard therapy of radiotherapy alone, temozolomide alone, or radiochemotherapy with temozolomide; most received the combination. Peripheral blood was collected at six visits: V03 (baseline), V05, V07, V10, V12 and V13. Longitudinal TCRB deep sequencing was done for 25 to 30 treated patients, wherever samples were available for exploratory analyses.

The CDR3 runs 15 residues from the cysteine to the phenylalanine. The kept DNA is CDR3 alone, 45 bases in frame from the first base. V and J are trimmed by 4 bases and 4 bases, and the gene matches miss 8 bases of the junction. From the germline V gene (reference sequence), CDR1 is MNHEY and CDR2 is SMNVEV. Broader findings and caveats from the paper: According to the authors, sample limitations meant that analyses of patient blood samples could not be reproduced. Vaccine-induced immune responses across multiple MHC alleles were detected in 90% to 95% of patients. Pseudoprogression seemed to be unrelated to changes in the top peripheral T cell clonotypes found by TCRB sequencing. PBMC samples for TCRB deep sequencing were selected based on availability.

The table lists this clone with a few counts. No antigen is known for it. It has no much larger one-base neighbor in the sample; base qualities were not kept. The label giving this sample's time point can be read as: week 11, during vaccination. Each vaccine dose was 300 ug of a 20-mer mutant IDH1 peptide in Montanide, given subcutaneously with topical imiquimod. All donors had newly diagnosed IDH1-mutant astrocytomas of WHO grade 3 or 4 that showed loss of nuclear ATRX. The samples were drawn from NOA16, a multicentre, single-arm, open-label phase I trial in Germany that tested a mutant IDH1 peptide vaccine in humans for the first time. Genomic DNA for TCRB sequencing was extracted from EDTA blood using the DNeasy Blood and Tissue Kit. Libraries came from the immunoSEQ multiplex PCR assay. Rearranged TCR beta chain sequences were amplified with the hsTCRB Kit following the manufacturer's protocol. Sequencing of TCRB libraries was carried out on an Illumina MiSeq. On the authors' methods: The proprietary platform of the kit vendor was used for demultiplexing, trimming and gene mapping. In its TCRdb copy, this immuneACCESS table keeps in-frame sequences only and misses some clones. Where compared with another copy, unresolved V genes explain less than half of these, and the others have no known cause. That table is the source of V, J and clone size, and D and trimming were worked out from the DNA. This sample gives fewer than 75,000 clones in total; roughly 80% of them show up just once. The leading ten clones occupy about 9% of the sample.

Sequenced here: PBMCs, sampled from a glioma patient whose treatment included an IDH1 peptide vaccine. The V and J segments used are TRBV27 and TRBJ1-1; 8 nucleotides in the junction match TRBD1. This sequence originates from a woman aged 50 to 60 with glioma. The DNA reads TGTGCCAGCAGTTCGCGACAGGGGTTCGTCACTGAAGCTTTCTTT. This gives the protein CASSSRQGFVTEAFF.